These 17 T cell receptor beta chains share one sample of origin, sequenced in a study of OX40 agonist ivuxolimab in advanced cancers. The repertoire was sequenced with immunoSEQ multiplex PCR; TCRdb's copy has only in-frame clones and lacks some. The sample lists about 78,000 clones, 92% seen once, with 2.5% to 3% in the top ten. The sequenced sample was CD4+ or CD8+ T cells sorted from blood, obtained in a trial of the OX40 agonist ivuxolimab. These receptors were obtained from an adult with an advanced solid tumor such as melanoma, head and neck, liver or kidney cancer.

The genes are TRBV18 and TRBJ2-2; D is unclear. The V end lost 6 bases, the J end lost 4 bases, and 15 bases lay between the germline ends. This CDR3 is 15 amino acids long. Germline V gene lookup returns CDR1 KGHSH and CDR2 LQKENI. The CDR3 bases are TGTGCCAGCTCTCCCGCAGACTTTGGCACCGGGGAGCTGTTTTTT. This gives the protein CASSPADFGTGELFF.

This clone was seen only once. The rearrangement links TRBV19 to TRBJ2-7; D gene unclear. CDR1 and CDR2 (germline): LNHDA, SQIVND (reference sequence). Trimming left V 7 bases short and J 2 bases short, with 9 bases between. The CDR3 covers 12 residues. The CDR3 spells CASNRPPYEQYF. The CDR3 DNA reads TGTGCCAGTAACAGACCCCCCTACGAGCAGTACTTC.

The V gene is TRBV18, the J gene TRBJ1-5; the D is unclear. The CDR3 is 13 residues long. From germline, CDR1 is KGHSH and CDR2 LQKENI. V dropped 5 bases and J dropped 7 bases, with 12 bases sitting between them. This CDR3 is CASSTAIRQPQHF. Here the CDR3 DNA reads TGTGCCAGCTCAACAGCCATCCGCCAGCCCCAGCATTTT.

J is TRBJ1-1 and V is TRBV29-1, with 9 bases identical to TRBD1. J lost 0 bases, V lost 7 bases, and 15 bases had no gene match. The CDR3 is 17 residues long. Per germline, CDR1 SQVTM and CDR2 ANQGSEA. The CDR3 sequence: CSDVGGQGRTMNTEAFF. The CDR3 DNA reads TGCAGCGACGTAGGGGGACAGGGACGAACTATGAACACTGAAGCTTTCTTT.

V usage is TRBV28 and J usage is TRBJ2-7, with D perhaps matching TRBD1 or TRBD2 (6 bases each). Germline CDR1 reads MDHEN; CDR2 reads SYDVKM. The V end was cut by 6 bases, the J end by 5 bases, with 17 bases between. This CDR3 is 14 amino acids long. In DNA, the CDR3 is TGTGCCAGCAGCCCGGACAGATGGGAGGACGAGCAGTACTTC. It specifies CASSPDRWEDEQYF.

This rearrangement joins TRBV19 to TRBJ1-2; TRBD1 agrees at 8 bases. The CDR3 contains 15 residues. The germline V gene encodes CDR1 LNHDA and CDR2 SQIVND (reference sequence). J gave up 7 bases and V 8 bases, and 15 bases lay outside the gene matches. Written as DNA, the CDR3 is TGTGCCAGTTCTTTAACCCAGGGGGCAGGCTCTGGCTACACCTTC. Translation gives CASSLTQGAGSGYTF.

V and J are TRBV27 and TRBJ1-1, with 10 bases matching TRBD1. The CDR3 is 18 amino acids. CDR1 and CDR2 (germline): MNHEY, SMNVEV (reference sequence). J was trimmed by 4 bases and V by 3 bases; bases with no gene match: 14. In DNA, the CDR3 is TGTGCCAGCAGTTTGAGGAGGTCCTCCGGACAGGGGGTCACTGAAGCTTTCTTT. As protein: CASSLRRSSGQGVTEAFF.

The chain employs TRBV6-5 and TRBJ2-5; 11 bases match TRBD2. Trimming removed 6 bases from V and 4 bases from J; junction bases left unmatched: 4. The CDR3 has 14 amino acids. The germline V gene encodes CDR1 MNHEY and CDR2 SVGAGI. CDR3 loop: CASSPGTSGETQYF. In DNA form, the CDR3 reads TGTGCCAGCAGCCCCGGGACTAGCGGAGAGACCCAGTACTTC.

The CDR3 loop reads CTSSRVQPNAEAFF. The CDR3 bases are TGCACCAGCAGCAGAGTACAGCCCAACGCTGAAGCTTTCTTT. J is TRBJ1-1 and V is TRBV1; TRBD1, the table's D call, lacks a check against the DNA. TRBV1 is deemed a pseudogene. The CDR3 extends over 14 amino acids.

In DNA form, the CDR3 reads TGCGCCAGCAGCCAACAAAATAGCGGGAGTTTTCCCGGGGAGCTGTTTTTT. Its translation is CASSQQNSGSFPGELFF. The rearrangement links TRBV4-1 to TRBJ2-2; 9 bases fit TRBD2. This CDR3 is built from 17 residues. V trimming: 2 bases; J trimming: 6 bases; junction bases outside the gene matches: 10. From germline, CDR1 is MGHRA and CDR2 YSYEKL.

The chain recombines TRBV6-5 with TRBJ2-2; no clear D. V lost 4 bases and J lost 2, with 2 bases in between. Germline V gives CDR1 MNHEY, CDR2 SVGAGI. This CDR3 contains 12 residues. CDR3 amino acids: CASSSNTGELFF. The CDR3 DNA reads TGTGCCAGCAGTTCTAACACCGGGGAGCTGTTTTTT.

The rearrangement joins TRBV13 to TRBJ2-2; no firm D call. The CDR3 runs to 17 residues. The germline V gene encodes CDR1 PRHDT and CDR2 FYEKMQ (reference sequence). The V gene lost 0 bases and the J gene lost 2 bases, with 13 bases spanning the gap. In nucleotides, the CDR3 is TGTGCCAGCAGCTTAGGCCTTCCAGCCCAAAACACCGGGGAGCTGTTTTTT. The encoded protein is CASSLGLPAQNTGELFF.

This chain links TRBV21-1 with TRBJ2-5. TRBV21-1 represents a pseudogene. The CDR3 sequence is 15 residues long. The CDR3 spells CASSKATGAEETQYF. In nucleotides, the CDR3 is TGTGCCAGCAGCAAAGCGACGGGCGCAGAAGAGACCCAGTACTTC.

V usage is TRBV7-6 and J usage is TRBJ2-3; D ambiguous. Germline V gene sequence: CDR1 SGHVS, CDR2 FNYEAQ. V was shortened by 5 bases and J by 4 bases, with 16 bases between the two germline ends. The CDR3 extends over 15 amino acids. The CDR3 coding sequence is TGTGCCAGCAGCCCTTTACCTGTGAGCGCAGATACGCAGTATTTT. It translates to CASSPLPVSADTQYF.

The CDR3 nucleotides read TGTGCCAGCAGTTACCGGGACAGAAATTCACCCCTCCACTTT. Protein product: CASSYRDRNSPLHF. The chain combines TRBV6-5 with TRBJ1-6; 7 positions agree with TRBD1. The CDR3 consists of 14 residues. V shed 2 bases and J 7 bases; nucleotides not matched to a gene: 2. Per the germline V gene, CDR1 is MNHEY and CDR2 is SVGAGI.

This clone was counted a few times. The chain joins TRBV19 to TRBJ1-2; D may be TRBD1 (5 bases). With 4 bases removed from V and 8 bases from J, the gap between germline ends came to 17 bases. CDR3 length: 14 residues. Germline CDR1 reads LNHDA; CDR2 reads SQIVND (reference sequence). The CDR3 sequence: CASSTGLQMGGYTF. The CDR3 region has the DNA TGTGCCAGTAGTACAGGGCTTCAAATGGGCGGCTACACCTTC.

The genes are TRBV16 and TRBJ2-7; D is undetermined. Germline CDR1 is KGHSY and CDR2 is FQNENV. This CDR3 has 14 amino acids. V lost 2 bases and J 2 bases, leaving 10 bases between the germline ends. CDR3 in amino acids: CASSQGLLTYEQYF. The CDR3 DNA reads as TGTGCCAGCAGCCAAGGTCTCCTAACCTACGAGCAGTACTTC.